This T cell receptor (beta chain) was captured in a study of shared clonotypes between healthy human individuals. Germline CDR1 and CDR2: WSHSY and SAAADI. Trimming removed 0 bases at V and 0 bases at J, with 12 bases between. This CDR3 has 16 residues. Using immunoSEQ multiplex PCR, the repertoire was profiled, and TCRdb retains in-frame clones only, with some absent. The sample has about 2.3 million clones; about 92% are singletons. The TCR sequence derives from a young man in good health. Some clones in this sample may be carry-over from other donors' samples. The V gene is TRBV10-2, the J gene TRBJ2-7; D uncertain. The sequencing input was naive CD4+ T cells from PBMCs. Stated subset: CD45RA+ positively selected. The CDR3 nucleotides read TGCGCCAGCAGTGAGTCAGGTCTTCTTATCTCCTACGAGCAGTACTTC. Translated, it gives CASSESGLLISYEQYF.